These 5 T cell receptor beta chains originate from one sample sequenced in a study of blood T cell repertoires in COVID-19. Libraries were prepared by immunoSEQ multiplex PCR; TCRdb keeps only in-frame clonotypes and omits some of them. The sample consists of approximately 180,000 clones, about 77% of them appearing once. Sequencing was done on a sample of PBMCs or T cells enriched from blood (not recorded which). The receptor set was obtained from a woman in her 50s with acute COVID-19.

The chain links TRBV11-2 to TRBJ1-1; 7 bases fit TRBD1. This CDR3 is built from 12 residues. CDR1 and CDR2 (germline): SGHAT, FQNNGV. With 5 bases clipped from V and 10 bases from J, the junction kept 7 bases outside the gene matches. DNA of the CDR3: TGTGCCAGCAGCCGGGACAGAGAGAGAGCTTTCTTT. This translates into CASSRDRERAFF.

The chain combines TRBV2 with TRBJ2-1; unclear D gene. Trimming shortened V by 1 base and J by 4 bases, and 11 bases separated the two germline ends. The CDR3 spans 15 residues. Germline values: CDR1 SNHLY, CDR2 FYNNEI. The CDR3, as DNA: TGTGCCAGCAGTGAAGGGTCGGTTTCATACAATGAGCAGTTCTTC. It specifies CASSEGSVSYNEQFF.

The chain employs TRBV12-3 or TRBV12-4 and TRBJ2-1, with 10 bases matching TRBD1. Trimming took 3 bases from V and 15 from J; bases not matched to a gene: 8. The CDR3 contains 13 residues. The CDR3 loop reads CASSFMDRGFGFF. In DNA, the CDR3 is TGTGCCAGCAGTTTTATGGACAGGGGGTTTGGGTTCTTC.

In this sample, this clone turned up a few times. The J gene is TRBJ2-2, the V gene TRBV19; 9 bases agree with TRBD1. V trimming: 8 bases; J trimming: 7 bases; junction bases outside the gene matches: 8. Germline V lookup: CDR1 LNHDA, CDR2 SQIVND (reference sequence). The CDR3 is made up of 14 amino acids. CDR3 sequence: CASLPQGAGGELFF. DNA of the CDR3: TGTGCCAGTCTCCCACAGGGGGCAGGCGGGGAGCTGTTTTTT.

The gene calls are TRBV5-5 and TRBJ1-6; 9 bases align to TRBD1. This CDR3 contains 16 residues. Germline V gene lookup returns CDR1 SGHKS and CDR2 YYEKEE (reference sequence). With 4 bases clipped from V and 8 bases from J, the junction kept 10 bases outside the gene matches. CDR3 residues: CASSLGTGTGYSPLHF. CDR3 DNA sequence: TGTGCCAGCAGCCTTGGGACCGGGACAGGGTATTCACCCCTCCACTTT.